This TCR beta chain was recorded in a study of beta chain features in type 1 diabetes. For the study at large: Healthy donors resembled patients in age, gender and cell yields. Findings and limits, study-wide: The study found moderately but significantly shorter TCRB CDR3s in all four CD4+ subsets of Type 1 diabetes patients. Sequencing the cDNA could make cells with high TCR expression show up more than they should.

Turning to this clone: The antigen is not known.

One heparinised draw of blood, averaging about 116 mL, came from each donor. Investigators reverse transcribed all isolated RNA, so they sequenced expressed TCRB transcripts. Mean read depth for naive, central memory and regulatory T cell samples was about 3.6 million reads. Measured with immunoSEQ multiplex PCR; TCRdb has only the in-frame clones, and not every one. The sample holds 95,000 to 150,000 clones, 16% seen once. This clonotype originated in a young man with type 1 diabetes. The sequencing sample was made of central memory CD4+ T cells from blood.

As DNA, the CDR3 is TGTGCCAGCAGCGTAGCGGGACTAGTAACCGGGGAGCTGTTTTTT. Translating gives CASSVAGLVTGELFF. The V and J genes are TRBV9 and TRBJ2-2; TRBD2 agrees at 8 bases. The trim removed 0 bases at V and 5 bases at J, leaving 3 bases unmatched. The CDR3 runs 15 residues. Germline lookup yields CDR1 SGDLS and CDR2 YYNGEE.